A single sample is the source of the 7 T cell receptor beta chains below, sequenced in a study of persistence of HIV-infected CD4 T cells (TCRdb year 2020). What this sample's treatment or condition label stands for: suppressive antiretroviral therapy. Lysates of CMV-infected fibroblasts at approximately 9.6 ug/mL were used to stimulate the cells. Memory populations depleted of antigen-responding cells were obtained by sorting nonresponding CD40L-negative CD69-negative CD45RO-high memory CD4+ T cells. The immunoSEQ hsTCRB assay version 4 in survey mode was used to sequence TCRbeta repertoires from genomic DNA. Not all clones reach the TCRdb copy of this immuneACCESS table, which keeps in-frame sequences only. Checked studies attribute under half of the gap to unresolved V genes and leave the rest unexplained. The sample table shows about 37,000 clones, and approximately 80% are seen once. The top ten constitute around 1.5% of the sample.

Antigens for these TCRs are unknown. The sequencing here drew on CD4+ T cells sorted from PBMCs after roughly 18-hour stimulation, taken from a patient who received antiretroviral therapy. In light of the paper, this sample's cell subset or site label describes: CD40L-CD69- CD45RO-high memory CD4 T cells not responding to CMV lysate. The receptors derive from an adult man with HIV who was CMV-seropositive.

V is TRBV12-3 or TRBV12-4 and J is TRBJ2-5, with 8 bases aligning to TRBD1. The V and J ends lost 6 bases and 2 bases, in that order; junction bases with no gene match: 2. This CDR3 has 13 amino acids. DNA for the CDR3: TGTGCCAGCAGCCGGGACAGGCAAGAGACCCAGTACTTC. Protein product: CASSRDRQETQYF.

The rearrangement uses TRBV3-1 (or the pseudogene TRBV3-2) and TRBJ1-1; no clear D. This CDR3 spans 13 amino acids. The germline V and J ends were trimmed by 0 bases and 3 bases, with 5 bases remaining between them. The germline V gene encodes CDR1 LGHDT and CDR2 YNNKEL (reference sequence). CDR3 region: CASSQDRHTEAFF. The CDR3 nucleotides are TGTGCCAGCAGCCAAGACAGACACACTGAAGCTTTCTTT.

This clone has only a few counts. V is TRBV27 and J is TRBJ1-4; D is perhaps TRBD1 (5 bases). Trimming cost V 8 bases and J 2 bases, with 12 bases left between them. There are 14 residues in the CDR3. From germline, CDR1 is MNHEY and CDR2 SMNVEV (reference sequence). The CDR3 sequence is CASGRQPTNEKLFF. In nucleotides, the CDR3 is TGTGCCAGCGGTAGACAGCCGACTAATGAAAAACTGTTTTTT.

This clone was recorded once. CDR3 DNA: TGTGCCAGTAGTATATCAGAAGGGAGGAAGCCCCAGCATTTT. This encodes CASSISEGRKPQHF. The chain couples TRBV19 to TRBJ1-5, with unresolved D. Trimming cost V 2 bases and J 8 bases, with 13 bases left between them. The CDR3 has 14 amino acids. Germline loops: CDR1 LNHDA, CDR2 SQIVND (reference sequence).

The chain uses TRBV5-1 and TRBJ1-4, with 8 bases aligning to TRBD1. V was pared by 4 bases and J by 3 bases, with 5 bases of the junction left unmatched. Germline loops: CDR1 SGHRS, CDR2 YFSETQ. The CDR3 is 15 residues long. This chain's CDR3 is CASSPPTGANEKLFF. The CDR3 coding sequence is TGCGCCAGCAGCCCACCGACAGGGGCTAATGAAAAACTGTTTTTT.

The J gene is TRBJ1-5, the V gene TRBV10-1; possibly TRBD1 for D (5 bases). This CDR3 comprises 13 residues. Trimming left V 2 bases short and J 8 bases short, with 10 bases between. Germline CDR1 is WNHNN and CDR2 is SYGVQD (reference sequence). The CDR3 protein is CASSEGGREPQHF. The CDR3 DNA reads TGCGCCAGCAGTGAGGGGGGTAGGGAGCCCCAGCATTTT.

V usage is TRBV5-1 and J usage is TRBJ2-5, with TRBD1 matching 12 bases. Germline loops: CDR1 SGHRS, CDR2 YFSETQ. The CDR3 spans 17 residues. Trimming cost V 3 bases and J 4 bases; bases outside gene matches: 10. For the CDR3, the DNA is TGCGCCAGCAGCTATCCCCAGGGACAGGGGGCTAGAGAGACCCAGTACTTC. It yields the protein CASSYPQGQGARETQYF. Full variable domain (outside the CDR3, taken from reference TRBV5-1 and TRBJ2-5): KAGVTQTPRYLIKTRGQQVTLSCSPISGHRSVSWYQQTPGQGLQFLFEYFSETQRNKGNFPGRFSGRQFSNSRSEMNVSTLELGDSALYLCASSYPQGQGARETQYFGPGTRLLVL.